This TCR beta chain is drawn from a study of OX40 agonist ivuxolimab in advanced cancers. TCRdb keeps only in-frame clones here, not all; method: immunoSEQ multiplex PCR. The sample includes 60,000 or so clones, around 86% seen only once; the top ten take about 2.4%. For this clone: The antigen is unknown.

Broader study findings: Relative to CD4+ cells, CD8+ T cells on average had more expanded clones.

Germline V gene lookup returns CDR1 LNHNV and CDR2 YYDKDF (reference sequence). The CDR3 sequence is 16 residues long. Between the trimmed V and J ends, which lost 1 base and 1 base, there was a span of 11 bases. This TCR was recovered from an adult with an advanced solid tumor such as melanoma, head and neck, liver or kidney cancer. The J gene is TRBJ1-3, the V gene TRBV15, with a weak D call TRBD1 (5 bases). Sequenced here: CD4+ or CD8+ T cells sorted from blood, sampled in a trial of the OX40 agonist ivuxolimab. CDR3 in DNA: TGTGCCACCAGCAGAGGGGCCGGGGGGTCTGGAAACACCATATATTTT. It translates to CATSRGAGGSGNTIYF.